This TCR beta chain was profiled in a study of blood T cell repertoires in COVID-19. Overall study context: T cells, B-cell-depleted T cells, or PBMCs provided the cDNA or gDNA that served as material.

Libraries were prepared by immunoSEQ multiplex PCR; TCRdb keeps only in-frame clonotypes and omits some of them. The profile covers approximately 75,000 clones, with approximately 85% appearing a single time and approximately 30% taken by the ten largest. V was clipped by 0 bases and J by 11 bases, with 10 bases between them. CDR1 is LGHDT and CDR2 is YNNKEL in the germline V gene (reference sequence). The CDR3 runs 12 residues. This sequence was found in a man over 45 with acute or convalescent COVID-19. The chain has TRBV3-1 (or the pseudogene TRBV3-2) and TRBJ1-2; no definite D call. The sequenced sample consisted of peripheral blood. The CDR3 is CASSQDPGGYTF. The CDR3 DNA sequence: TGTGCCAGCAGCCAAGATCCAGGCGGGTACACCTTC.